One sample yielded the 27 T cell receptor beta chains listed below, sequenced in a study of high-grade serous ovarian cancer treatment subgroups. Method: immunoSEQ multiplex PCR; TCRdb's copy keeps in-frame clones and lacks some. Of some 27,000 clones listed, about 86% were seen once; the top ten hold around 2.3%. The tumor samples were collected prior to definitive surgery or chemotherapy. Input material: tumor tissue. Receptors originate from a human donor with high-grade serous ovarian cancer.

The chain combines TRBV7-2 with TRBJ2-2; 8 nucleotides match TRBD2. CDR1 is SGHTA, CDR2 FQGNSA, per germline. The CDR3 sequence is 14 residues long. Germline trimming cut 0 bases from V and 7 bases from J; bases unmatched to any gene: 1. The DNA for the CDR3 is TGTGCCAGCAGCTTAGCAGGGACTAGCGGGGAGCTGTTTTTT. It is translated as CASSLAGTSGELFF.

The rearrangement links TRBV11-2 to TRBJ2-3; tentatively, D is TRBD1 or TRBD2 (5 bases each). Germline V CDR1 and CDR2: SGHAT, FQNNGV. V lost 8 bases and J 2 bases, leaving 11 bases between the germline ends. CDR3 length equals 13 residues. CDR3: CASRWGNTDTQYF. CDR3 bases: TGTGCCAGCCGGTGGGGGAACACAGATACGCAGTATTTT.

The chain recombines TRBV5-5 with TRBJ2-3; 9 bases line up with TRBD1. V was pared by 9 bases and J by 5 bases, with 10 bases of the junction left unmatched. The germline V gene has CDR1 SGHKS and CDR2 YYEKEE (reference sequence). CDR3 size: 14 residues. The CDR3 region is CAISTGTGLDTQYF. CDR3 sequence (DNA): TGTGCCATCTCAACCGGGACAGGGTTAGATACGCAGTATTTT. Complete variable domain (other parts from reference TRBV5-5 and TRBJ2-3): DAGVTQSPTHLIKTRGQQVTLRCSPISGHKSVSWYQQVLGQGPQFIFQYYEKEERGRGNFPDRFSARQFPNYSSELNVNALLLGDSALYLCAISTGTGLDTQYFGPGTRLTVL.

The chain employs TRBV28 and TRBJ1-2; D is undetermined. CDR1 is MDHEN, CDR2 SYDVKM, per germline. V lost 4 bases and J lost 3, with 6 bases in between. The CDR3 is made up of 12 amino acids. The CDR3 sequence: CASSSSYYGYTF. The CDR3 bases are TGTGCCAGCAGTTCCAGCTACTATGGCTACACCTTC.

The chain has TRBV5-1 and TRBJ2-7; possibly TRBD1 or TRBD2 for D (5 bases each). Looked up from germline, CDR1 is SGHRS and CDR2 is YFSETQ. The ends were cut back, 5 bases at V and 11 bases at J, with 17 bases in the middle. The CDR3 sequence is 12 residues long. In DNA, the CDR3 is TGCGCCAGCAGTCCCGGGCAGGGAGAGGAGTACTTC. Translation: CASSPGQGEEYF.

The rearrangement uses TRBV28 and TRBJ1-5, with 7 bases aligning to TRBD1. The CDR3 sequence is 14 residues long. The ends lost 7 bases at V and 5 bases at J; junction bases unmatched: 8. Germline V gene lookup returns CDR1 MDHEN and CDR2 SYDVKM. The CDR3 reads CASKAGTVHQPQHF. The CDR3 coding sequence is TGTGCCAGCAAGGCCGGGACAGTCCATCAGCCCCAGCATTTT. Based on the CDR3 plus reference TRBV28 and TRBJ1-5, the full variable domain is DVKVTQSSRYLVKRTGEKVFLECVQDMDHENMFWYRQDPGLGLRLIYFSYDVKMKEKGDIPEGYSVSREKKERFSLILESASTNQTSMYLCASKAGTVHQPQHFGDGTRLSIL.

This rearrangement joins TRBV29-1 to TRBJ1-1; weak D call: TRBD1 (6 bases). Trimming took 7 bases from V and 9 from J, leaving 12 bases between them. The CDR3 has 10 amino acids. The germline gives CDR1 SQVTM, CDR2 ANQGSEA. The CDR3 DNA follows: TGCAGCGGGGGGACAACAAAAGCTTTCTTT. As protein: CSGGTTKAFF. Full variable domain (missing parts from reference TRBV29-1 and TRBJ1-1): SAVISQKPSRDICQRGTSLTIQCQVDSQVTMMFWYRQQPGQSLTLIATANQGSEATYESGFVIDKFPISRPNLTFSTLTVSNMSPEDSSIYLCSGGTTKAFFGQGTRLTVV.

This clone came up once. The J gene is TRBJ2-7, the V gene TRBV4-1; TRBD2 agrees at 8 bases. The CDR3 has 17 amino acids. Germline lookup yields CDR1 MGHRA and CDR2 YSYEKL. V trimming: 0 bases; J trimming: 5 bases; junction bases outside the gene matches: 12. The CDR3 DNA reads TGCGCCAGCAGCCAAGAAGCGCTGGCAAGCGGGAGCCACGAGCAGTACTTC. Translating gives CASSQEALASGSHEQYF.

The V call is TRBV2, the J call TRBJ1-3; TRBD1 is a possible D gene (6 bases). CDR1 is SNHLY and CDR2 is FYNNEI in the germline V gene. The germline V and J ends were trimmed by 6 bases and 2 bases, with 11 bases remaining between them. The CDR3 covers 14 residues. The CDR3 DNA is TGTGCCAGCAGCCCAACAGGGACTGGAAACACCATATATTTT. Translation: CASSPTGTGNTIYF. Looking up the rest from reference TRBV2 and TRBJ1-3 gives the full variable domain: EPEVTQTPSHQVTQMGQEVILRCVPISNHLYFYWYRQILGQKVEFLVSFYNNEISEKSEIFDDQFSVERPDGSNFTLKIRSTKLEDSAMYFCASSPTGTGNTIYFGEGSWLTVV.

This rearrangement joins TRBV7-9 to TRBJ2-4, with 11 bases aligning to TRBD2. Germline V gene lookup returns CDR1 SEHNR and CDR2 FQNEAQ (reference sequence). The length of the CDR3 is 17 residues. With V trimmed by 4 bases and J by 1 base, 6 bases remained unmatched. The CDR3 DNA reads TGTGCCAGCAGCTCGGATAGCGGGAGGGGGGCCAAAAACATTCAGTACTTC. It encodes CASSSDSGRGAKNIQYF.

The chain has TRBV19 and TRBJ2-3; tentative D call: TRBD1 (6 bases). The CDR3 loop spans 16 amino acids. CDR1 is LNHDA and CDR2 is SQIVND in the germline V gene (reference sequence). Trimming took off 5 bases at V and 2 bases at J, with 17 bases between the two ends. CDR3 DNA sequence: TGTGCCAGTAGTGCCCAAGACAGGTGGGACACAGATACGCAGTATTTT. This translates into CASSAQDRWDTDTQYF.

This clone came up once. The chain links TRBV6-5 to TRBJ2-7, with a tentative D call TRBD1 (5 bases). The CDR3 totals 14 residues. The V gene lost 5 bases and the J gene lost 5 bases, with 16 bases spanning the gap. Germline V CDR1 and CDR2: MNHEY, SVGAGI. The CDR3 loop is CASSAPRGSHEQYF. The DNA of the CDR3 is TGTGCCAGCAGTGCCCCAAGGGGTAGCCACGAGCAGTACTTC.

The chain couples TRBV6-5 to TRBJ2-7; D is unresolved. The CDR3 is made up of 11 amino acids. V was clipped by 5 bases and J by 5 bases, with 7 bases between them. The germline gives CDR1 MNHEY, CDR2 SVGAGI. The CDR3 region has the DNA TGTGCCAGCAGTCACCGGAACGAGCAGTACTTC. Protein: CASSHRNEQYF.

This clone has a single count. The chain is built from TRBV28 and TRBJ2-5; no reliable D call. CDR1 and CDR2 (germline): MDHEN, SYDVKM. This CDR3 is 14 amino acids long. V was cut by 3 bases and J by 0 bases, with 8 bases left in between. The CDR3 DNA follows: TGTGCCAGCAGTTTGCCCCGAGACCAAGAGACCCAGTACTTC. This encodes CASSLPRDQETQYF.

This chain's CDR3 is CASSLAPRQPQHF. CDR3 sequence (DNA): TGCGCCAGCAGCTTGGCTCCGAGACAGCCCCAGCATTTT. The V gene is TRBV5-1, the J gene TRBJ1-5; D not certain. The CDR3 covers 13 residues. The V end was cut by 0 bases, the J end by 7 bases, with 8 bases between. Germline CDR1 and CDR2: SGHRS and YFSETQ.

The chain links TRBV7-9 to TRBJ2-3, with a tentative D call TRBD2 (6 bases). Looked up from germline, CDR1 is SEHNR and CDR2 is FQNEAQ (reference sequence). There are 16 residues in the CDR3. V was trimmed by 0 bases and J by 1 base, leaving 11 bases between them. The CDR3 protein is CASSLAASAGTDTQYF. For the CDR3, the DNA is TGTGCCAGCAGCTTAGCGGCTAGCGCAGGCACAGATACGCAGTATTTT.

The chain carries TRBV7-8 and TRBJ2-1, with 10 bases fitting TRBD1. V trimming: 2 bases; J trimming: 9 bases; junction bases outside the gene matches: 7. CDR3 length equals 15 residues. In germline, CDR1 is SGHVS, CDR2 FQNEAQ. This chain's CDR3 is CASSLRQGAVSEQFF. The CDR3 nucleotides are TGTGCCAGCAGCTTACGACAGGGGGCGGTGAGTGAGCAGTTCTTC. The complete variable domain, with remaining parts taken from reference TRBV7-8 and TRBJ2-1, reads GAGVSQSPRYKVAKRGQDVALRCDPISGHVSLFWYQQALGQGPEFLTYFQNEAQLDKSGLPSDRFFAERPEGSVSTLKIQRTQQEDSAVYLCASSLRQGAVSEQFFGPGTRLTVL.

CDR3 sequence reads: CASSLTQDTEAFF. CDR3 nucleotide sequence: TGTGCCAGCAGCTTAACTCAAGACACTGAAGCTTTCTTT. The chain employs TRBV7-2 and TRBJ1-1, with unresolved D. The CDR3 covers 13 residues. CDR1 SGHTA and CDR2 FQGNSA come from the germline V gene. V shed 2 bases and J shed 3 bases, with 7 bases lying between them.

This clone has a handful of counts. The chain carries TRBV7-6 and TRBJ2-5; 8 bases agree with TRBD2. Germline-derived CDR1 and CDR2 are SGHVS and FNYEAQ. CDR3 length: 16 amino acids. The trim removed 5 bases at V and 3 bases at J, leaving 11 bases unmatched. CDR3 region: CASSPSTGTRKETQYF. In nucleotides, the CDR3 is TGTGCCAGCAGCCCATCAACCGGGACTAGAAAAGAGACCCAGTACTTC.

V gene TRBV7-8 combines with J gene TRBJ2-2, with 8 bases identical to TRBD1. V shed 8 bases, J shed 7 bases, and the junction held 21 bases outside the gene matches. Germline V CDR1 and CDR2: SGHVS, FQNEAQ. The CDR3 contains 18 residues. The CDR3 region has the DNA TGTGCCAGCTCCAAACCTTGGAACGGACAGGGAATAAACGGGGAGCTGTTTTTT. Amino acid sequence: CASSKPWNGQGINGELFF.

The V and J genes are TRBV5-5 and TRBJ2-7; D assignment may be TRBD1 or TRBD2 (5 bases each). V lost 1 base and J 5 bases, leaving 13 bases between the germline ends. CDR3 length: 14 amino acids. CDR1 is SGHKS and CDR2 is YYEKEE in the germline V gene (reference sequence). CDR3 loop: CASSLPGPHHEQYF. The CDR3, as DNA: TGTGCCAGCAGCTTGCCGGGACCCCACCACGAGCAGTACTTC.

The chain combines TRBV5-8 with TRBJ1-5; D ambiguous. CDR3 size: 17 residues. Per the germline V gene, CDR1 is SGHTS and CDR2 is YDEGEE. V was cut by 4 bases and J by 2 bases, with 19 bases left in between. CDR3 protein: CASSQIGRGGGNQPQHF. The CDR3 bases are TGTGCCAGCAGCCAGATCGGACGAGGCGGCGGCAATCAGCCCCAGCATTTT.

This sequence joins TRBV11-3 and TRBJ2-1; 9 bases match TRBD1. The junction had 9 bases not matched to a gene; V was cut back by 5 bases and J by 7 bases. The CDR3 has 15 residues. Germline V gene sequence: CDR1 SGHNT, CDR2 YENEEA. In DNA, the CDR3 is TGTGCCAGCAGCGACGGGACAGGGAGCTCTAATGAGCAGTTCTTC. Translation gives CASSDGTGSSNEQFF.

The rearrangement joins TRBV5-1 to TRBJ2-7, with D perhaps given as TRBD1 or TRBD2 (5 bases each). Per germline, CDR1 SGHRS and CDR2 YFSETQ. The CDR3 covers 13 residues. V lost 0 bases to trimming and J lost 9 bases, with 13 bases between them. The CDR3 DNA reads TGCGCCAGCAGCTTGGTTGGGGACGAGCTGCAGTACTTC. This encodes CASSLVGDELQYF.

The J gene is TRBJ2-1, the V gene TRBV30; D is unresolved. Germline CDR1 GTSNPN, CDR2 SVGIG (reference sequence). The V gene lost 1 base and the J gene lost 0 bases, with 10 bases spanning the gap. The CDR3 covers 15 residues. The CDR3 is CAWSAQFSSYNEQFF. The CDR3, as DNA: TGTGCCTGGAGTGCCCAATTCAGCTCCTACAATGAGCAGTTCTTC.

This rearrangement joins TRBV6-5 to TRBJ2-7, with 7 bases matching TRBD2. From germline, CDR1 is MNHEY and CDR2 SVGAGI. CDR3 size: 13 residues. V trimming: 7 bases; J trimming: 2 bases; junction bases outside the gene matches: 5. CDR3 in DNA: TGTGCCAGCACGGGGGGAGCCGCCTACGAGCAGTACTTC. Protein: CASTGGAAYEQYF.

This chain connects TRBV5-1 to TRBJ2-5; D is undetermined. Looked up from germline, CDR1 is SGHRS and CDR2 is YFSETQ. The CDR3 has 13 amino acids. Trimming left V 0 bases short and J 2 bases short, with 5 bases between. The CDR3 DNA sequence: TGCGCCAGCAGCTTGGGTCAGCAAGAGACCCAGTACTTC. Its protein product is CASSLGQQETQYF. The full variable domain, in which reference TRBV5-1 and TRBJ2-5 provide the parts outside the CDR3, is KAGVTQTPRYLIKTRGQQVTLSCSPISGHRSVSWYQQTPGQGLQFLFEYFSETQRNKGNFPGRFSGRQFSNSRSEMNVSTLELGDSALYLCASSLGQQETQYFGPGTRLLVL.